This T cell receptor beta chain is drawn from a study of blood T cell repertoires in COVID-19. Study as a whole: The cDNA or gDNA used as material had been derived from T cells, B-cell-depleted T cells, or PBMCs.

CDR1 MGHRA and CDR2 YSYEKL come from the germline V gene. The CDR3 is 18 amino acids. V was pared by 0 bases and J by 2 bases, with 17 bases between. Original processing notes: The assay estimated nucleated cells by amplifying reference gene primers. Libraries were prepared by immunoSEQ multiplex PCR; TCRdb keeps only in-frame clonotypes and omits some of them. Clone size and V and J calls were adopted from that table, with D and trimming inferred from the DNA. The sample gives 95,000 to 150,000 clones, almost 90% of which show up once; around 4% is in the top ten. The rearrangement joins TRBV4-1 to TRBJ1-3; possible D gene TRBD1, 6 bases. This receptor was obtained from a woman aged 55-69 years with COVID-19, enrolled during active disease. Source material: peripheral blood. CDR3 sequence reads: CASSQDPTRGKAGNTIYF. In DNA form, the CDR3 reads TGCGCCAGCAGCCAAGATCCTACGAGGGGGAAGGCTGGAAACACCATATATTTT.